These 10 T cell receptor beta chains were all obtained from the same sample, sequenced in a study of Tregs in tolerant kidney transplant recipients. Data came from immunoSEQ multiplex PCR; TCRdb stores just in-frame clones and leaves some out. This sample's table reports approximately 30,000 clones. The sequenced sample was CD8+ T cells from blood, obtained before the transplant. Receptors were obtained from a human donor who received a combined kidney and bone marrow transplant.

Details on this clone: The read terminates 3 residues ahead of where the CDR3 ends, so the germline J gene completes it. The genes are TRBV5-1 and TRBJ2-7; 7 bases are shared with TRBD1. This CDR3 contains 13 residues. The V gene's germline CDR1 is SGHRS and CDR2 YFSETQ. Losses at the gene ends were 2 bases for V and 6 bases for J; bases not matched to a gene: 5. The sequenced part of the CDR3 DNA is TGCGCCAGCAGCTTAGGGGGCGCTTCCGAG. It is translated as CASSLGGASE. The full CDR3 protein reads CASSLGGASEQYF.

This CDR3 reads CASTIQGAGTGELFF. The CDR3 DNA, read in part, is TGTGCCAGTACCATCCAGGGGGCGGGCACCGGGGAG. The chain has TRBV19 and TRBJ2-2; TRBD1 aligns across 8 bases. The read ends 3 residues early relative to the CDR3; the germline J gene fills the gap. Germline loops: CDR1 LNHDA, CDR2 SQIVND (reference sequence). Trimming at V came to 7 bases and at J to 4 bases, leaving 8 bases not matched to a gene. This CDR3 comprises 15 residues.

For this clone: Read coverage stops 3 residues before the CDR3 terminus; the germline J gene supplies the remainder. The chain employs TRBV11-2 and TRBJ1-2; maybe TRBD1 (5 bases). Germline loops: CDR1 SGHAT, CDR2 FQNNGV. The germline V and J ends were trimmed by 0 bases and 1 base, with 9 bases remaining between them. CDR3 length: 15 residues. The covered CDR3 bases are TGTGCCAGCAGCTTAGAGCCAGGGATTAACTATGGC. Encoded protein: CASSLEPGINYG. The entire CDR3 sequence reads CASSLEPGINYGYTF.

In the case of this clone: The CDR3 end is not reached by the read, which stops 3 residues before it; the germline J gene fills it in. V gene TRBV5-6 combines with J gene TRBJ1-2, with D perhaps TRBD1 (5 bases). This CDR3 comprises 14 residues. CDR1 is SGHDT and CDR2 is YYEEEE in the germline V gene. The germline V and J ends were trimmed by 7 bases and 2 bases, with 15 bases remaining between them. The CDR3 bases that were read are TGTGCCAGCGAACGTCGCGGGGGGAACTATGGC. Amino acids: CASERRGGNYG. The whole CDR3 sequence is CASERRGGNYGYTF. Using reference TRBV5-6 and TRBJ1-2 for the parts outside the CDR3, the full variable domain is DAGVTQSPTHLIKTRGQQVTLRCSPKSGHDTVSWYQQALGQGPQFIFQYYEEEERQRGNFPDRFSGHQFPNYSSELNVNALLLGDSALYLCASERRGGNYGYTFGSGTRLTVV.

Turning to this clone: The read ends 3 residues shy of where the CDR3 ends; the end is completed using the germline J gene. J is TRBJ1-2 and V is TRBV5-6, with 9 bases aligning to TRBD1. J was trimmed by 6 bases and V by 4 bases; bases with no gene match: 10. CDR1 is SGHDT and CDR2 is YYEEEE in the germline V gene. This CDR3 has 15 residues. CDR3 in amino acids: CASSGEDRGIHGYTF. CDR3 DNA (partial): TGTGCCAGCAGCGGGGAGGACAGGGGTATTCATGGC.

A remark on this clone: The CDR3 end falls 3 residues outside the read, so it is completed with the germline J gene. The J gene is TRBJ2-7, the V gene TRBV2, with 10 bases identical to TRBD2. Germline V CDR1 and CDR2: SNHLY, FYNNEI. After removal of 3 bases from V and 4 bases from J, the junction contained 6 bases not matched to a gene. There are 15 residues in the CDR3. The part of the CDR3 DNA that was read is TGTGCCAGCAGTGAGGTACTAGCGGGATCGTACGAG. Translation gives CASSEVLAGSYE. The complete CDR3 reads CASSEVLAGSYEQYF.

About this clone: The read terminates 3 residues ahead of where the CDR3 ends, so the germline J gene completes it. The V call is TRBV2, the J call TRBJ2-2, with TRBD1 as a possible D gene (6 bases). Germline values: CDR1 SNHLY, CDR2 FYNNEI. Trimming took off 5 bases at V and 5 bases at J, with 9 bases between the two ends. This CDR3 spans 13 amino acids. The covered CDR3 bases are TGTGCCAGCAGTACAACAGGGACCGGGGAG. Protein: CASSTTGTGE. The full CDR3 is CASSTTGTGELFF.

For this clone: The read ends 3 residues early relative to the CDR3; the germline J gene fills the gap. The chain uses TRBV7-8 and TRBJ1-5, with a possible D match to TRBD1 (5 bases). CDR1 SGHVS and CDR2 FQNEAQ come from the germline V gene. The V end lost 1 base, the J end lost 7 bases, and 8 bases lay between the germline ends. The CDR3 has 13 amino acids. Partial CDR3 DNA: TGTGCCAGCAGCTTAGGGGGGGTACAGCCC. This encodes CASSLGGVQP. The entire CDR3 protein is CASSLGGVQPQHF.

For this clone: The observed sequence ends 3 residues before the CDR3 terminus, with the missing tail filled in from the germline J gene. The V and J genes are TRBV5-1 and TRBJ2-7; TRBD1 matches 9 bases. The J segment lost 5 bases and the V segment lost 4 bases, leaving 22 bases of the junction unmatched. CDR1 and CDR2 (germline): SGHRS, YFSETQ. This CDR3 has 19 residues. This chain's CDR3 is CASSEAGQGLPWPTHEQYF. The covered CDR3 bases are TGCGCCAGCAGCGAGGCAGGACAGGGGTTGCCCTGGCCAACCCACGAG. Variable domain in full (rest from reference TRBV5-1 and TRBJ2-7): KAGVTQTPRYLIKTRGQQVTLSCSPISGHRSVSWYQQTPGQGLQFLFEYFSETQRNKGNFPGRFSGRQFSNSRSEMNVSTLELGDSALYLCASSEAGQGLPWPTHEQYFGPGTRLTVT.

On this clone itself: The DNA ends 3 residues before the CDR3 does, and the rest of the CDR3 is filled in from the germline J gene. The chain carries TRBV5-4 and TRBJ1-2; D is unclear. The CDR3 has 13 residues. Trimming removed 5 bases at V and 0 bases at J, with 8 bases between. Germline V CDR1 and CDR2: SGHNT, YYREEE (reference sequence). The DNA read from the CDR3 is TGTGCCAGCAGAGCAGGTTCTAACTATGGC. Amino acid sequence: CASRAGSNYG. In full, the CDR3 reads CASRAGSNYGYTF.